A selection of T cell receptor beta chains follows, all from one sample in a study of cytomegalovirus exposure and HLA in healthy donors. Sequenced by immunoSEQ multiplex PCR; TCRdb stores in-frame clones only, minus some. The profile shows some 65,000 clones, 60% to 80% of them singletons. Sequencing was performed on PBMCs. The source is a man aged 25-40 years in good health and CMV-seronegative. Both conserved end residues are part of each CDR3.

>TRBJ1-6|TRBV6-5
CASSSNPTGDSPLHF
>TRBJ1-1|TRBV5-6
CASSLGGSGAFF
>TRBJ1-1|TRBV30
CAWSVFAGGLGEAFF
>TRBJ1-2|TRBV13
CASSLTGGYTF
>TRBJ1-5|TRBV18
CASSPPNSNQPQHF
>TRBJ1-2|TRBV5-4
CASSLVPGDGYTF
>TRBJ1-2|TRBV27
CASPQEGSYGYTF
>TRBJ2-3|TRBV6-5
CASSYSGQTSTDTQYF
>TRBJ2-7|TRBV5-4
CASSFYNSYEQYF
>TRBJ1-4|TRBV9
CASSVGQGNEKLFF
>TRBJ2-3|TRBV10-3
CAISEPPRGKRGSTDTQYF
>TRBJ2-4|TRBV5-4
CAGGVAKNIQYF
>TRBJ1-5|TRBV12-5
CASGRGTVHESPQHF
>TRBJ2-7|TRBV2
CASSRGLNYEQYF
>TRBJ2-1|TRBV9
CASSVGGTGVYNEQFF
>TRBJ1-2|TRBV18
CASSPQGPGANYGYTF
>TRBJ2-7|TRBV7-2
CASRSSGNSYEQYF
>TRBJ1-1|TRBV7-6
CASSADMNTEAFF
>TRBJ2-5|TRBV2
CASSEAGGDRETQYF
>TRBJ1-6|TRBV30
CAWSGEATNNSPLHF
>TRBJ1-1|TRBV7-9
CASSLDMGANTEAFF
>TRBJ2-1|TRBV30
CAWSVMTSGGYEQFF
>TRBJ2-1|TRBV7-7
CASSRQENPNEQFF
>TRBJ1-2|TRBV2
CASRGGTDRGSSNYGYTF
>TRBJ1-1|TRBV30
CAWSVGPPNTEAFF
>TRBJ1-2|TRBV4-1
CASSQVLRGSGYGYTF
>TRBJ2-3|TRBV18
CASSPPEDTQYF
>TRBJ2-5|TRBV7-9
CASSYEQDQETQYF
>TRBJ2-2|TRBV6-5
CATYGQTNTGELFF
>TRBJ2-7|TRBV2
CASSGGTYEQYF
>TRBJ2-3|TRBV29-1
CSLDADTSTDTQYF
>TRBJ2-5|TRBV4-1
CASSQTLRRDQETQYF
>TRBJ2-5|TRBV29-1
CSVEVVGQRLKETQYF
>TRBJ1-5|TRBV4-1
CASSHLQGAGNQPQHF
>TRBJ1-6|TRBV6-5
CASSRDRNSPLHF
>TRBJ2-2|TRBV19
CAIPDRNTGELFF
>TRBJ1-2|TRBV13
CASSLPSGTGSYGYTF
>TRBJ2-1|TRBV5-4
CASNADYNEQFF
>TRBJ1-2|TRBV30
CAWSKGQGASGYTF
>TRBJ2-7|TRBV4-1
CASSRDRDRSYEQYF
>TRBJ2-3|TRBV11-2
CASSPNYGTQYF
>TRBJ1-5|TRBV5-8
CASSLGTGPSNQPQHF
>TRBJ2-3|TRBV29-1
CSVETSGALLDTQYF
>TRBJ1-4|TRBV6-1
CASRQGWTGPEKLFF
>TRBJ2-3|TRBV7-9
CASSPGGSTDTQYF
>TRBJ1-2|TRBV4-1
CASSQVRGQHYGYTF
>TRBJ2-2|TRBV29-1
CSVEGRASTGELFF
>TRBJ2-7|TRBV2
CASTPLPGQVSYEQYF
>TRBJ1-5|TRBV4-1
CASSQGQGGFQPQHF
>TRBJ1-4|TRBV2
CASSRVRQGASRTNEKLFF
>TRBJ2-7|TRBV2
CARSDRGTLYEQYF
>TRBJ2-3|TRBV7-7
CASSLGGGADTQYF
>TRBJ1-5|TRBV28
CASSFSQGTNQPQHF
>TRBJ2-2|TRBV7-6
CASRYDSNTGELFF
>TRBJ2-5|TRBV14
CASSPSGGPGRQYF